This passage covers 14 T cell receptor beta chains from one sample sequenced in a study of CXCR3-negative and CXCR3-positive naive CD8 T cells. No antigen is known for these receptors. Study outcomes and limitations: TRB CDR3s of CXCR3-positive naive cells were more hydrophobic than those of CXCR3-negative naive cells.

The authors prepared UMI-labeled TRB cDNA libraries by 5' RACE. TCRdb derives one entry per CDR3 protein from the 5' RACE reads, leaving out DNA. The sample holds tens of thousands of distinct CDR3 sequences. Sequenced sample: naive CXCR3+ CD8+ T cells from blood. The sample's subset: CD45RO-CCR7+CD27+CD95- naive CD8+ T cells expressing CXCR3 (TNR3+). These receptors were collected from a human donor in good health. Some clones in this sample may be carry-over from other donors' samples.

The chain is built from TRBV9 and TRBJ1-1. The CDR3 length is 14 residues. Germline CDR1 reads SGDLS; CDR2 reads YYNGEE. CDR3 in amino acids: CASSVGLQNTEAFF.

The chain couples TRBV28 to TRBJ2-5; the TRBD1 assignment by TCRdb is unverifiable without DNA. Germline V CDR1 and CDR2: MDHEN, SYDVKM. The CDR3 runs to 15 residues. CDR3 residues: CASSFPRDSKETQYF. Variable domain in full (rest from reference TRBV28 and TRBJ2-5): DVKVTQSSRYLVKRTGEKVFLECVQDMDHENMFWYRQDPGLGLRLIYFSYDVKMKEKGDIPEGYSVSREKKERFSLILESASTNQTSMYLCASSFPRDSKETQYFGPGTRLLVL.

The chain couples TRBV23-1 to TRBJ2-2; the D call from TCRdb, TRBD1, cannot be confirmed without DNA. Being an ORF, TRBV23-1 has a function that is uncertain. There are 18 residues in the CDR3. The chain's CDR3 is CASSQRAIAGQNTGELFF.

This rearrangement joins TRBV3-1 to TRBJ2-1; TCRdb proposes TRBD2, but this gene call is untestable without DNA. This CDR3 has 15 residues. The germline CDR1 and CDR2 sequences are LGHDT and YNNKEL (reference sequence). The CDR3: CASSQGLAGGNEQFF.

This chain connects TRBV19 to TRBJ2-2; the D call from TCRdb, TRBD2, cannot be confirmed without DNA. This CDR3 has 17 residues. CDR1 and CDR2 (germline): LNHDA, SQIVND (reference sequence). CDR3 loop: CASSPTAGGLDTGELFF.

The J gene is TRBJ2-1, the V gene TRBV7-2; there is no DNA to check the TCRdb D call of TRBD2. This CDR3 is built from 14 residues. Per the germline V gene, CDR1 is SGHTA and CDR2 is FQGNSA. This CDR3 reads CATAGYASYNEQFF.

CDR3 residues: CASSLRGSSYGYTF. The V gene is TRBV5-4, the J gene TRBJ1-2. Looked up from germline, CDR1 is SGHNT and CDR2 is YYREEE (reference sequence). The CDR3 totals 14 residues.

The rearrangement joins TRBV12-3 or TRBV12-4 to TRBJ1-2. This CDR3 region has 15 residues. The CDR3 sequence: CASSLEDGANYGYTF.

The chain carries TRBV7-2 and TRBJ1-1; TCRdb's D gene call, TRBD1, goes unchecked for lack of DNA. This CDR3 comprises 15 residues. Looked up from germline, CDR1 is SGHTA and CDR2 is FQGNSA. CDR3 amino acids: CASSLVGSQGNGAFF.

The chain uses TRBV6-4 and TRBJ1-1. This CDR3 region has 13 residues. CDR1 is MRHNA, CDR2 SNTAGT, per germline. CDR3 sequence reads: CASSSGGYTEAFF.

The rearrangement links TRBV4-3 to TRBJ1-5; the D call from TCRdb, TRBD1, cannot be confirmed without DNA. Germline-derived CDR1 and CDR2 are LGHNA and YSLEER. The CDR3 runs 15 residues. This CDR3 reads CASSQDAGGSQPQHF.

This chain joins TRBV7-6 and TRBJ1-5; TCRdb picks TRBD1, but there is no DNA to check that call. This CDR3 contains 14 residues. The germline CDR1 and CDR2 sequences are SGHVS and FNYEAQ. CDR3 in amino acids: CASSRGQGSQPQHF.

The rearrangement links TRBV5-5 to TRBJ2-1; TCRdb selects TRBD1, and the lack of DNA leaves this call unchecked. Germline CDR1 SGHKS, CDR2 YYEKEE (reference sequence). CDR3 size: 15 residues. This CDR3 reads CASSLEGQPHNEQFF. Supplemented by reference TRBV5-5 and TRBJ2-1, the full variable domain reads DAGVTQSPTHLIKTRGQQVTLRCSPISGHKSVSWYQQVLGQGPQFIFQYYEKEERGRGNFPDRFSARQFPNYSSELNVNALLLGDSALYLCASSLEGQPHNEQFFGPGTRLTVL.

The J gene is TRBJ1-1, the V gene TRBV7-9; TCRdb gives TRBD1 as the D gene, but with no DNA this cannot be confirmed. Germline V CDR1 and CDR2: SEHNR, FQNEAQ (reference sequence). The CDR3 is made up of 13 amino acids. The CDR3 sequence is CASSLARGAEAFF.